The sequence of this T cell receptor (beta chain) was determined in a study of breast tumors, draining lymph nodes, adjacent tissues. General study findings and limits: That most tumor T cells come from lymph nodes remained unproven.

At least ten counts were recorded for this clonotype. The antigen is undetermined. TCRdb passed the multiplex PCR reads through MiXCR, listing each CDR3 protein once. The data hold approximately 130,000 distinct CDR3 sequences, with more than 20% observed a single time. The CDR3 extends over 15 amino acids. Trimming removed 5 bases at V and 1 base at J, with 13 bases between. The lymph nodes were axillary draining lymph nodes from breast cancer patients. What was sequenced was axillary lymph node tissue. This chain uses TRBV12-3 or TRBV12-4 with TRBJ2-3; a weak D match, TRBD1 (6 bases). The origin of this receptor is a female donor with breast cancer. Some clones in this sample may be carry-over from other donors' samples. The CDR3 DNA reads TGTGCCAGCAGTCAGGGGTGGGGTGGCACAGATACGCAGTATTTT. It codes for CASSQGWGGTDTQYF.